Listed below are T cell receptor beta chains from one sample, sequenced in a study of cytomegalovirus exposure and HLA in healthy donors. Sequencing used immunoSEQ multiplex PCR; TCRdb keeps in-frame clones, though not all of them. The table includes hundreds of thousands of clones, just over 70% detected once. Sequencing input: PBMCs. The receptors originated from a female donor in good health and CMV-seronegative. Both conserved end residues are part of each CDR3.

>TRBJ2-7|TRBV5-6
CASSLGEGTGPYF
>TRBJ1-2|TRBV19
CASSIAAGDGYTF
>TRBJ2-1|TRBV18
CASSLGGTSVDEQFF
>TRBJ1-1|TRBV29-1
CSVFKGTGTEAFF
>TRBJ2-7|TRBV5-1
CASSSYQSGEGSYEQYF
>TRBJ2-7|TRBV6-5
CASSSGLAGGPSEQYF
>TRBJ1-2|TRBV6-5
CASSRSVEGGGYTF
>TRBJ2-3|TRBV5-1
CASSPESSGRPLVDTQYF
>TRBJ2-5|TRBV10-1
CASRGAGGETQYF
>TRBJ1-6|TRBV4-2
CASSQDYRGSNSPLHF
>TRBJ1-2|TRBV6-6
CASNPPGQGGYGYTF
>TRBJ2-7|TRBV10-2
CASNPGRSRYEQYF
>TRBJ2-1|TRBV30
CAWRGTSGRAYNEQFF
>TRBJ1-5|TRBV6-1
CASSDREGSSQPQHF
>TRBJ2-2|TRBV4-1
CASSQEIAGARTGELFF
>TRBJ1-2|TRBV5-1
CASSLSVGAGNYGYTF